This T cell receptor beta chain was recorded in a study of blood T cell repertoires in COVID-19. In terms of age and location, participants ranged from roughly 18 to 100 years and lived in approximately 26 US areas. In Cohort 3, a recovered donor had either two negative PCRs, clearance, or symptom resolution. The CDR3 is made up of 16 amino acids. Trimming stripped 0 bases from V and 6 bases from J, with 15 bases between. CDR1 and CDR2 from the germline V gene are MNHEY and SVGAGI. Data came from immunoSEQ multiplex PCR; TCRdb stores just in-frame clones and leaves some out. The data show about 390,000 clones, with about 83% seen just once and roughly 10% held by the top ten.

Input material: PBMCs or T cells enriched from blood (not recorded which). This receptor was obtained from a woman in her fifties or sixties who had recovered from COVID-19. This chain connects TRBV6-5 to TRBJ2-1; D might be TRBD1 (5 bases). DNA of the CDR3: TGTGCCAGCAGTTACTCATGGCAGGGATACGGCAATGAGCAGTTCTTC. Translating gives CASSYSWQGYGNEQFF.